Listed below are T cell receptor beta chains from one sample, sequenced in a study of CD8 T cells in ankylosing spondylitis. Each CDR3 protein is one row after TCRdb ran MiXCR on the 5' RACE reads. The sample shows 470,000 or so distinct CDR3 sequences, roughly 27% of them seen only once. Sequencing input: blood, either unsorted or a sorted T cell fraction (not recorded which). The receptors shown here come from a male donor with ankylosing spondylitis. Both conserved end residues are part of each CDR3. The order of the fields is CDR3 protein, CDR3 DNA, clone size, J gene, CDR3 length, V gene, D gene. D genes are given only for firm matches. Rows may omit the clone size; those that give it use once, few, many or a size class.

cdr3_aa: CASSQGASGRGDTQYF
cdr3_nt: TGTGCCAGCAGCCAAGGGGCTAGCGGGAGAGGAGATACGCAGTATTTT
clone_size: -
j_call: TRBJ2-3
cdr3_length: 16
v_call: TRBV3-1
d_call: TRBD2

cdr3_aa: CASSLDSGVDQPQHF
cdr3_nt: TGCGCCAGCAGCTTGGACTCAGGGGTCGATCAGCCCCAGCATTTT
clone_size: few
j_call: TRBJ1-5
cdr3_length: 15
v_call: TRBV5-1
d_call: -

cdr3_aa: CASSLNLGAEQYF
cdr3_nt: TGTGCCAGCAGTTTAAATCTAGGCGCCGAGCAGTACTTC
clone_size: few
j_call: TRBJ2-7
cdr3_length: 13
v_call: TRBV27
d_call: -

cdr3_aa: CASSGWGTKRNIQYF
cdr3_nt: TGTGCCAGCAGCGGTTGGGGAACCAAGAGAAACATTCAGTACTTC
clone_size: -
j_call: TRBJ2-4
cdr3_length: 15
v_call: TRBV7-9
d_call: -

cdr3_aa: CASRPPGSWTYNEQFF
cdr3_nt: TGTGCCAGCAGGCCCCCGGGGAGTTGGACCTACAATGAGCAGTTCTTC
clone_size: few
j_call: TRBJ2-1
cdr3_length: 16
v_call: TRBV6-1
d_call: -

cdr3_aa: CAIRPRTSGTSGELFF
cdr3_nt: TGTGCCATCAGACCCCGGACTAGCGGGACCTCCGGGGAGCTGTTTTTT
clone_size: -
j_call: TRBJ2-2
cdr3_length: 16
v_call: TRBV10-3
d_call: TRBD2

cdr3_aa: CSARPTGYETQYF
cdr3_nt: TGCAGTGCTAGACCGACAGGGTACGAGACCCAGTACTTC
clone_size: few
j_call: TRBJ2-5
cdr3_length: 13
v_call: TRBV20-1
d_call: TRBD1

cdr3_aa: CASSFGPPGTLYGYTF
cdr3_nt: TGTGCCAGCAGCTTCGGCCCCCCCGGGACACTTTATGGCTACACCTTC
clone_size: -
j_call: TRBJ1-2
cdr3_length: 16
v_call: TRBV7-6
d_call: -

cdr3_aa: CASSLDGYEAFF
cdr3_nt: TGCGCCAGCAGCTTGGATGGGTATGAAGCTTTCTTT
clone_size: -
j_call: TRBJ1-1
cdr3_length: 12
v_call: TRBV5-1
d_call: -

cdr3_aa: CASSTWQETQYF
cdr3_nt: TGTGCCAGCAGCACATGGCAAGAGACCCAGTACTTC
clone_size: -
j_call: TRBJ2-5
cdr3_length: 12
v_call: TRBV13
d_call: -

cdr3_aa: CASSELGHNEQFF
cdr3_nt: TGTGCCAGCAGTGAACTGGGACACAATGAGCAGTTCTTC
clone_size: -
j_call: TRBJ2-1
cdr3_length: 13
v_call: TRBV2
d_call: -

cdr3_aa: CASLGTSPGNYGYTF
cdr3_nt: TGTGCCAGCCTCGGGACTTCCCCAGGGAACTATGGCTACACCTTC
clone_size: many
j_call: TRBJ1-2
cdr3_length: 15
v_call: TRBV12-3/TRBV12-4
d_call: -

cdr3_aa: CSASSGAMVWNEQFF
cdr3_nt: TGCAGTGCTAGCAGCGGGGCAATGGTTTGGAATGAGCAGTTCTTC
clone_size: -
j_call: TRBJ2-1
cdr3_length: 15
v_call: TRBV20-1
d_call: TRBD2

cdr3_aa: CASSLYSGYQETQYF
cdr3_nt: TGTGCCAGCAGTTTATATTCGGGTTACCAAGAGACCCAGTACTTC
clone_size: few
j_call: TRBJ2-5
cdr3_length: 15
v_call: TRBV12-3/TRBV12-4
d_call: -

cdr3_aa: CASTRWREETQYF
cdr3_nt: TGTGCCAGCACTAGGTGGCGTGAAGAGACCCAGTACTTC
clone_size: -
j_call: TRBJ2-5
cdr3_length: 13
v_call: TRBV7-2
d_call: -

cdr3_aa: CASAPGQGAQHF
cdr3_nt: TGTGCTAGTGCCCCAGGACAGGGGGCCCAGCATTTT
clone_size: few
j_call: TRBJ1-5
cdr3_length: 12
v_call: TRBV12-5
d_call: TRBD1

cdr3_aa: CASSLRQGDQPQHF
cdr3_nt: TGCGCCAGCAGCTTGAGGCAGGGAGATCAGCCCCAGCATTTT
clone_size: many
j_call: TRBJ1-5
cdr3_length: 14
v_call: TRBV5-1
d_call: -

cdr3_aa: CASSRDYRGDEQFF
cdr3_nt: TGCGCCAGCAGCCGGGACTATAGGGGTGATGAGCAGTTCTTC
clone_size: few
j_call: TRBJ2-1
cdr3_length: 14
v_call: TRBV4-1
d_call: TRBD2

cdr3_aa: CASSLSGAGGELFF
cdr3_nt: TGTGCCAGCAGCCTCTCGGGAGCTGGCGGGGAGCTGTTTTTT
clone_size: -
j_call: TRBJ2-2
cdr3_length: 14
v_call: TRBV11-2
d_call: -

cdr3_aa: CASTKGLAGSTGELFF
cdr3_nt: TGTGCCAGCACCAAGGGACTAGCCGGTAGCACCGGGGAGCTGTTTTTT
clone_size: -
j_call: TRBJ2-2
cdr3_length: 16
v_call: TRBV12-3/TRBV12-4
d_call: TRBD2

cdr3_aa: CSVEGPLGTTDTQYF
cdr3_nt: TGCAGCGTTGAAGGTCCCCTCGGCACAACAGATACGCAGTATTTT
clone_size: few
j_call: TRBJ2-3
cdr3_length: 15
v_call: TRBV29-1
d_call: -

cdr3_aa: CASSQGNTDTQYF
cdr3_nt: TGCGCCAGCAGCCAGGGAAACACAGATACGCAGTATTTT
clone_size: -
j_call: TRBJ2-3
cdr3_length: 13
v_call: TRBV4-1
d_call: -

cdr3_aa: CASSATGGRNEQFF
cdr3_nt: TGTGCCAGCAGCGCCACCGGAGGGAGGAATGAGCAGTTCTTC
clone_size: -
j_call: TRBJ2-1
cdr3_length: 14
v_call: TRBV7-2
d_call: -

cdr3_aa: CASSLVAGATYNEQFF
cdr3_nt: TGTGCCAGCAGCTTAGTAGCGGGAGCCACCTACAATGAGCAGTTCTTC
clone_size: -
j_call: TRBJ2-1
cdr3_length: 16
v_call: TRBV7-7
d_call: TRBD2

cdr3_aa: CASSLTNRPNTEAFF
cdr3_nt: TGTGCCAGCAGCTTAACAAACAGGCCGAACACTGAAGCTTTCTTT
clone_size: few
j_call: TRBJ1-1
cdr3_length: 15
v_call: TRBV7-6
d_call: -

cdr3_aa: CASSLEWNAEAFF
cdr3_nt: TGTGCCAGCAGCTTAGAGTGGAACGCTGAAGCTTTCTTT
clone_size: many
j_call: TRBJ1-1
cdr3_length: 13
v_call: TRBV7-9
d_call: -

cdr3_aa: CSGNPGNTEAFF
cdr3_nt: TGCAGTGGCAATCCCGGAAACACTGAAGCTTTCTTT
clone_size: few
j_call: TRBJ1-1
cdr3_length: 12
v_call: TRBV20-1
d_call: -

cdr3_aa: CASSLDRAYEQYF
cdr3_nt: TGTGCCAGCAGTTTAGACAGGGCCTACGAGCAGTACTTC
clone_size: many
j_call: TRBJ2-7
cdr3_length: 13
v_call: TRBV5-1
d_call: TRBD1

cdr3_aa: CASSTRPRNTGELFF
cdr3_nt: TGTGCCAGTAGTACCCGACCTAGGAACACCGGGGAGCTGTTTTTT
clone_size: -
j_call: TRBJ2-2
cdr3_length: 15
v_call: TRBV19
d_call: -

cdr3_aa: CASSPPEGSGNTIYF
cdr3_nt: TGTGCCAGCAGCCCCCCGGAGGGCTCTGGAAACACCATATATTTT
clone_size: -
j_call: TRBJ1-3
cdr3_length: 15
v_call: TRBV7-9
d_call: -

cdr3_aa: CSVESQANTEAFF
cdr3_nt: TGCAGCGTTGAATCACAAGCGAACACTGAAGCTTTCTTT
clone_size: few
j_call: TRBJ1-1
cdr3_length: 13
v_call: TRBV29-1
d_call: -

cdr3_aa: CASSWQTGLNEQFF
cdr3_nt: TGCGCCAGCAGCTGGCAGACAGGGCTGAATGAGCAGTTCTTC
clone_size: few
j_call: TRBJ2-1
cdr3_length: 14
v_call: TRBV5-1
d_call: TRBD1

cdr3_aa: CSASPGQANTEAFF
cdr3_nt: TGCAGTGCCAGCCCCGGACAGGCGAACACTGAAGCTTTCTTT
clone_size: -
j_call: TRBJ1-1
cdr3_length: 14
v_call: TRBV20-1
d_call: TRBD1

cdr3_aa: CASSNFGGTEAFF
cdr3_nt: TGTGCCAGCTCGAATTTTGGGGGTACTGAAGCTTTCTTT
clone_size: -
j_call: TRBJ1-1
cdr3_length: 13
v_call: TRBV25-1
d_call: -

cdr3_aa: CASSSTGTSGSSTDTQYF
cdr3_nt: TGCGCCAGCAGCTCCACCGGGACTAGCGGGAGTAGCACAGATACGCAGTATTTT
clone_size: few
j_call: TRBJ2-3
cdr3_length: 18
v_call: TRBV5-1
d_call: TRBD2

cdr3_aa: CAWGTVGAFF
cdr3_nt: TGTGCCTGGGGGACAGTCGGGGCTTTCTTT
clone_size: -
j_call: TRBJ1-1
cdr3_length: 10
v_call: TRBV30
d_call: TRBD1

cdr3_aa: CSVEEPGQKQFF
cdr3_nt: TGCAGCGTTGAAGAGCCGGGACAGAAGCAGTTCTTC
clone_size: -
j_call: TRBJ2-1
cdr3_length: 12
v_call: TRBV29-1
d_call: TRBD1

cdr3_aa: CASSLEVHASTDTQYF
cdr3_nt: TGTGCCAGCAGCTTAGAGGTACACGCTAGCACAGATACGCAGTATTTT
clone_size: few
j_call: TRBJ2-3
cdr3_length: 16
v_call: TRBV11-2
d_call: -

cdr3_aa: CASSQGLAGLRNEQFF
cdr3_nt: TGTGCCAGCAGCCAAGGACTAGCGGGATTAAGGAATGAGCAGTTCTTC
clone_size: -
j_call: TRBJ2-1
cdr3_length: 16
v_call: TRBV3-1
d_call: TRBD2

cdr3_aa: CASRQEPDLENRSYEQYF
cdr3_nt: TGCGCCAGCAGACAGGAGCCGGACCTAGAGAATAGATCCTACGAGCAGTACTTC
clone_size: -
j_call: TRBJ2-7
cdr3_length: 18
v_call: TRBV10-1
d_call: -

cdr3_aa: CASSNAGTGRGSYGYTF
cdr3_nt: TGTGCCAGCAGCAACGCCGGGACAGGGCGGGGTAGCTATGGCTACACCTTC
clone_size: few
j_call: TRBJ1-2
cdr3_length: 17
v_call: TRBV6-1
d_call: TRBD1

cdr3_aa: CASIRTGLRGYTF
cdr3_nt: TGTGCCAGCATCCGAACAGGGTTACGAGGCTACACCTTC
clone_size: few
j_call: TRBJ1-2
cdr3_length: 13
v_call: TRBV7-9
d_call: -

cdr3_aa: CASSSTSGRYNEQFF
cdr3_nt: TGTGCCAGCAGTTCTACTAGCGGGAGGTACAATGAGCAGTTCTTC
clone_size: many
j_call: TRBJ2-1
cdr3_length: 15
v_call: TRBV28
d_call: TRBD2

cdr3_aa: CASSPGTGENQPQHF
cdr3_nt: TGTGCCAGCAGCCCCGGGACAGGGGAAAATCAGCCCCAGCATTTT
clone_size: -
j_call: TRBJ1-5
cdr3_length: 15
v_call: TRBV6-1
d_call: TRBD1

cdr3_aa: CASSTLGEGSYGYTF
cdr3_nt: TGTGCCAGCAGCACCCTGGGAGAGGGAAGCTATGGCTACACCTTC
clone_size: -
j_call: TRBJ1-2
cdr3_length: 15
v_call: TRBV7-2
d_call: -

cdr3_aa: CSASRGQDYEQYF
cdr3_nt: TGCAGTGCATCTCGTGGCCAAGACTACGAGCAGTACTTC
clone_size: -
j_call: TRBJ2-7
cdr3_length: 13
v_call: TRBV20-1
d_call: -

cdr3_aa: CASSQVGTPTGELFF
cdr3_nt: TGTGCCAGCAGCCAAGTCGGGACACCTACCGGGGAGCTGTTTTTT
clone_size: -
j_call: TRBJ2-2
cdr3_length: 15
v_call: TRBV3-1
d_call: -

cdr3_aa: CASSWGEGGPLNEQFF
cdr3_nt: TGCGCCAGCAGCTGGGGCGAAGGGGGCCCCTTAAATGAGCAGTTCTTC
clone_size: few
j_call: TRBJ2-1
cdr3_length: 16
v_call: TRBV5-1
d_call: TRBD1

cdr3_aa: CSVVVGPLNTEAFF
cdr3_nt: TGCAGCGTTGTGGTGGGGCCGCTGAACACTGAAGCTTTCTTT
clone_size: -
j_call: TRBJ1-1
cdr3_length: 14
v_call: TRBV29-1
d_call: -

cdr3_aa: CASSPDRDRGAYEQYF
cdr3_nt: TGTGCCAGCAGCCCGGACCGGGACAGGGGGGCCTACGAGCAGTACTTC
clone_size: -
j_call: TRBJ2-7
cdr3_length: 16
v_call: TRBV7-8
d_call: TRBD1

cdr3_aa: CASIREGGNQPQHF
cdr3_nt: TGTGCCAGCATCAGGGAAGGGGGCAATCAGCCCCAGCATTTT
clone_size: -
j_call: TRBJ1-5
cdr3_length: 14
v_call: TRBV2
d_call: -

cdr3_aa: CASSPTRQRGISGQPQHF
cdr3_nt: TGTGCCAGCAGTCCAACCCGACAGAGGGGAATAAGCGGTCAGCCCCAGCATTTT
clone_size: many
j_call: TRBJ1-5
cdr3_length: 18
v_call: TRBV27
d_call: -

cdr3_aa: CASSSGRALDTQYF
cdr3_nt: TGTGCCAGCAGTAGCGGGAGGGCCCTAGATACGCAGTATTTT
clone_size: -
j_call: TRBJ2-3
cdr3_length: 14
v_call: TRBV7-2
d_call: TRBD2

cdr3_aa: CASRGQTLETQYF
cdr3_nt: TGTGCCAGCCGAGGGCAGACCCTAGAGACCCAGTACTTC
clone_size: -
j_call: TRBJ2-5
cdr3_length: 13
v_call: TRBV6-6
d_call: -

cdr3_aa: CAWSVLRGRAEQFF
cdr3_nt: TGTGCCTGGAGTGTACTGCGGGGTCGGGCTGAGCAGTTCTTC
clone_size: -
j_call: TRBJ2-1
cdr3_length: 14
v_call: TRBV30
d_call: -

cdr3_aa: CASSLLAGDQETQYF
cdr3_nt: TGCGCCAGCAGCTTGCTAGCGGGGGACCAAGAGACCCAGTACTTC
clone_size: few
j_call: TRBJ2-5
cdr3_length: 15
v_call: TRBV4-1
d_call: TRBD2